These 3 T cell receptor beta chains share one sample of origin, sequenced in a study of graft-versus-host responses after intestinal transplantation. Some clones are missing from TCRdb's copy, which holds only in-frame ones; the method was immunoSEQ multiplex PCR. Altogether 85,000 to 90,000 clones are present, 80% to 95% being singletons, with the ten largest covering about 0.3%. For these receptors, no antigen is known. Sequenced material: unstimulated CD4+ T cells sorted from spleen or lymph node cells, taken before intestinal transplant. These TCRs come from a human donor who received an intestinal transplant.

With respect to this clone: The sample contains more than one DNA sequence encoding this CDR3. The chain has TRBV6-5 and TRBJ1-3, with 7 bases matching TRBD1. The junction had 2 bases not matched to a gene; V was cut back by 6 bases and J by 0 bases. The CDR3 runs to 14 residues. Germline lookup yields CDR1 MNHEY and CDR2 SVGAGI. This CDR3 reads CASSRDSSGNTIYF. The CDR3, as DNA: TGTGCCAGCAGCAGGGACAGCTCTGGAAACACCATATATTTT.

The V and J genes are TRBV11-2 and TRBJ2-7; possibly TRBD2 for D (6 bases). This CDR3 is built from 14 residues. Trimming took 0 bases from V and 5 from J, leaving 11 bases between them. CDR1 and CDR2 from the germline V gene are SGHAT and FQNNGV. In DNA, the CDR3 is TGTGCCAGCAGCTTAGAGAGGGAGGAAAACGAGCAGTACTTC. Translation: CASSLEREENEQYF. Variable domain in full (rest from reference TRBV11-2 and TRBJ2-7): EAGVAQSPRYKIIEKRQSVAFWCNPISGHATLYWYQQILGQGPKLLIQFQNNGVVDDSQLPKDRFSAERLKGVDSTLKIQPAKLEDSAVYLCASSLEREENEQYFGPGTRLTVT.

This rearrangement joins TRBV11-2 to TRBJ2-1; 9 positions agree with TRBD2. This CDR3 comprises 15 residues. V lost 1 base and J lost 4; bases outside the gene matches: 2. Per the germline V gene, CDR1 is SGHAT and CDR2 is FQNNGV. CDR3 residues: CASSLGLAVYNEQFF. Written as DNA, the CDR3 is TGTGCCAGCAGCTTAGGACTAGCGGTATACAATGAGCAGTTCTTC.